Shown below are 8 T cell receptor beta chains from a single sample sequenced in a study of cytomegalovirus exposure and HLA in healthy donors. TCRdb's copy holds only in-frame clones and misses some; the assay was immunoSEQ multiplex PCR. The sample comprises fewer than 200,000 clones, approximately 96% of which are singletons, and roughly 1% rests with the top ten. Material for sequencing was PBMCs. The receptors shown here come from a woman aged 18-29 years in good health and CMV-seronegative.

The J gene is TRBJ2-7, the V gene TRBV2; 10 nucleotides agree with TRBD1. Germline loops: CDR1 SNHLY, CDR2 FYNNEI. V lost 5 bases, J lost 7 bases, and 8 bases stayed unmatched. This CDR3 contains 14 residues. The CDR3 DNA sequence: TGTGCCAGCAGTTGGGACAGGGGTGTTGGGGAGCAGTACTTC. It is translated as CASSWDRGVGEQYF.

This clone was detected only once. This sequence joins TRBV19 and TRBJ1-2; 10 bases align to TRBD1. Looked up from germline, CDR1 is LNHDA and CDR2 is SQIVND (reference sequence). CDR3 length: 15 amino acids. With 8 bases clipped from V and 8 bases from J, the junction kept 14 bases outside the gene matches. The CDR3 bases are TGTGCCAGTCTCCCGGGGGGGACAGGGGCGGACGGCTACACCTTC. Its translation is CASLPGGTGADGYTF.

CDR3 protein: CASSRDRLSNQPQHF. The CDR3 DNA reads as TGCGCCAGCAGCCGTGACAGGCTTAGCAATCAGCCCCAGCATTTT. The chain joins TRBV4-3 to TRBJ1-5; tentatively, D is TRBD1 (6 bases). Germline CDR1 is LGHNA and CDR2 is YSLEER. Deletions cut 4 bases from V and 0 bases from J, with 10 bases between. The CDR3 is made up of 15 amino acids.

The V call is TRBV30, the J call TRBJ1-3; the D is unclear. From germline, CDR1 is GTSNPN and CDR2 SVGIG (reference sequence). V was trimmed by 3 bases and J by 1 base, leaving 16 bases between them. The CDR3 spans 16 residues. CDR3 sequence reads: CAWSLRTARSGNTIYF. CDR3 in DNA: TGTGCCTGGAGCCTCCGGACTGCTAGATCTGGAAACACCATATATTTT.

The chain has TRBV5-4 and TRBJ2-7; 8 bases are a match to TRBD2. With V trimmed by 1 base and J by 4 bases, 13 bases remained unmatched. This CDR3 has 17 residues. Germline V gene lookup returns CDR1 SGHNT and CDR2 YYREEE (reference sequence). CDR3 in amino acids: CASSLTGGARGYYEQYF. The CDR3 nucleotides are TGTGCCAGCAGCTTGACGGGAGGGGCCAGGGGCTATTACGAGCAGTACTTC.

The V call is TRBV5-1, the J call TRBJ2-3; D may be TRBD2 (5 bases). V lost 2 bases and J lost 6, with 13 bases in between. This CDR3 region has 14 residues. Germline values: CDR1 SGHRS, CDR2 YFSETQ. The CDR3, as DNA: TGCGCCAGCAGCTTTCCCTTGGGAGAGGATACGCAGTATTTT. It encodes CASSFPLGEDTQYF.

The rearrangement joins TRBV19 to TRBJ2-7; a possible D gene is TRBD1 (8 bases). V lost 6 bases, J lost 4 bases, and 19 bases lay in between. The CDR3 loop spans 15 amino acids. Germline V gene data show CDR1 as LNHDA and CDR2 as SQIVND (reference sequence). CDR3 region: CASSKQGGGRYEQYF. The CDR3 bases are TGTGCCAGTAGCAAACAGGGGGGGGGCCGGTACGAGCAGTACTTC.

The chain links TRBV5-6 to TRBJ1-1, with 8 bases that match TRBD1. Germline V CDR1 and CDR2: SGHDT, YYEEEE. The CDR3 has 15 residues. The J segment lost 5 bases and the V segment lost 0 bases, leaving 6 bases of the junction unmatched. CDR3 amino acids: CASSLGGQGKTEAFF. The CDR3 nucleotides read TGTGCCAGCAGCTTGGGTGGACAGGGAAAAACTGAAGCTTTCTTT. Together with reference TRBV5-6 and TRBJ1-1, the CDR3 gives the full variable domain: DAGVTQSPTHLIKTRGQQVTLRCSPKSGHDTVSWYQQALGQGPQFIFQYYEEEERQRGNFPDRFSGHQFPNYSSELNVNALLLGDSALYLCASSLGGQGKTEAFFGQGTRLTVV.